This T cell receptor (beta chain) was found in a study of blood T cell repertoires in COVID-19. Clones were sequenced by immunoSEQ multiplex PCR, and TCRdb holds only the in-frame ones, with some missing. The profile shows about 180,000 clones, 86% of them singletons. The V and J ends lost 3 bases and 1 base respectively, with 10 bases between them. Germline CDR1 MNHEY, CDR2 SVGAGI. There are 15 residues in the CDR3. V gene TRBV6-5 combines with J gene TRBJ1-3; weak D call: TRBD1 (6 bases). This receptor was obtained from a man between 50 and 59 years old with active or convalescent COVID-19. Sequencing was performed on peripheral blood. CDR3 amino acids: CASSYYRDSGNTIYF. The CDR3 DNA sequence: TGTGCCAGCAGTTATTACAGGGATTCTGGAAACACCATATATTTT.